This T cell receptor beta chain was found in a study of T cell clonality in common variable immunodeficiency. Study-wide results and limits: In common variable immunodeficiency, TCR beta chains reportedly carried fewer deletions and N-nucleotide insertions.

Germline loops: CDR1 WSHSY, CDR2 SAAADI. V was clipped by 3 bases and J by 8 bases, with 11 bases between them. CDR3 length equals 13 residues. Using immunoSEQ multiplex PCR, the repertoire was profiled, and TCRdb retains in-frame clones only, with some absent. The sample has about 26,000 clones, none seen only once. As concerns this clone: Its antigen is currently unknown. The CDR3 goes on 3 residues after the read ends, and that part is filled in from the germline J gene.

The chain has TRBV10-2 and TRBJ2-1; a weak D match, TRBD2 (5 bases). The receptor's source is a human donor with common variable immunodeficiency. Sequencing used peripheral blood mononuclear cells. CDR3 DNA, as far as it was read: TGCGCCAGCAGTGATGGACTGGAGCATGAG. This translates into CASSDGLEHE. The full CDR3 protein is CASSDGLEHEQFF.